One and the same sample provided the 17 T cell receptor beta chains below, sequenced in a study of shared clonotypes between healthy human individuals. TCRdb keeps only in-frame clones here, not all; method: immunoSEQ multiplex PCR. Here the sample spans some 490,000 clones, about 72% being singletons. The sample consisted of PBMCs. These receptors all come from a middle-aged woman in good health. Some clones in this sample may be carry-over from other donors' samples.

The gene calls are TRBV4-3 and TRBJ2-7; 11 bases are a match to TRBD2. The CDR3 runs to 17 residues. V trimming: 2 bases; J trimming: 2 bases; junction bases outside the gene matches: 8. Germline CDR1 LGHNA, CDR2 YSLEER. The CDR3, as DNA: TGCGCCAGCAGCCAAACACTAGCGGGAGCTTTCCCCTACGAGCAGTACTTC. It encodes CASSQTLAGAFPYEQYF.

The rearrangement joins TRBV6-1 to TRBJ1-1; D unresolved. CDR1 is MNHNS, CDR2 SASEGT, per germline. V was trimmed by 5 bases and J by 13 bases, leaving 14 bases between them. The CDR3 covers 11 residues. CDR3: CASSYAGLVFF. CDR3 DNA sequence: TGTGCCAGCAGTTACGCGGGTTTAGTTTTCTTT.

The chain is built from TRBV6-6 and TRBJ2-7; D is perhaps TRBD2 (6 bases). The CDR3 is made up of 14 amino acids. In germline, CDR1 is MNHNY, CDR2 SVGAGI (reference sequence). V gave up 5 bases and J gave up 0 bases, with 11 bases separating them. The CDR3 reads CASSAGTYSYEQYF. Here the CDR3 DNA reads TGTGCCAGCAGTGCAGGGACTTACTCCTACGAGCAGTACTTC.

In regard to this clone: Different DNA sequences within this sample yield the same CDR3. This CDR3 reads CASSRDRGEKLFF. The CDR3 DNA follows: TGTGCCAGCAGTCGGGACAGGGGAGAAAAACTGTTTTTT. The chain uses TRBV6-5 and TRBJ1-4; 10 nucleotides match TRBD1. The CDR3 is made up of 13 amino acids. CDR1 and CDR2 (germline): MNHEY, SVGAGI. V lost 5 bases and J lost 8; bases outside the gene matches: 2.

This chain connects TRBV10-3 to TRBJ1-4, with TRBD1 as a possible D gene (6 bases). Germline assignment: CDR1 ENHRY and CDR2 SYGVKD. The germline V and J ends were trimmed by 10 bases and 4 bases, with 16 bases remaining between them. This CDR3 region has 14 residues. The CDR3: CATTETGLNEKLFF. The CDR3 DNA reads TGTGCCACTACGGAGACAGGCCTTAATGAAAAACTGTTTTTT.

The chain couples TRBV5-6 to TRBJ2-2; 8 bases are a match to TRBD2. CDR1 is SGHDT, CDR2 YYEEEE, per germline. Unmatched junction bases numbered 3, after V lost 0 bases and J lost 5 bases. This CDR3 has 15 residues. The CDR3 loop reads CASSLAGTRTGELFF. The CDR3 DNA is TGTGCCAGCAGCTTGGCCGGGACTAGGACCGGGGAGCTGTTTTTT.

The genes are TRBV28 and TRBJ2-7; 8 bases line up with TRBD2. CDR1 and CDR2 from the germline V gene are MDHEN and SYDVKM. The junction had 5 bases not matched to a gene; V was cut back by 5 bases and J by 2 bases. The CDR3 runs 14 residues. The CDR3 sequence: CASSRAGDTYEQYF. In DNA form, the CDR3 reads TGTGCCAGCAGTCGAGCGGGAGATACCTACGAGCAGTACTTC.

V gene TRBV5-1 combines with J gene TRBJ1-2; D possibly corresponds to TRBD1 (6 bases). V lost 5 bases and J lost 7, with 9 bases in between. Germline V gene sequence: CDR1 SGHRS, CDR2 YFSETQ. The CDR3 sequence is 11 residues long. CDR3 coding DNA: TGCGCCAGCAGACGAGGGGGTGGCTACACCTTC. Translation: CASRRGGGYTF.

The chain employs TRBV6-6 and TRBJ2-7; 8 bases match TRBD2. CDR1 and CDR2 (germline): MNHNY, SVGAGI (reference sequence). This CDR3 is built from 15 residues. V dropped 6 bases and J dropped 0; count of bases not matched to a gene: 7. Here the CDR3 DNA reads TGTGCCAGCAGCTTCGGCGGGAGGTACTCCTACGAGCAGTACTTC. As protein: CASSFGGRYSYEQYF.

The chain uses TRBV7-8 and TRBJ1-1, with D possibly TRBD1 on 6 matching bases. Germline V CDR1 and CDR2: SGHVS, FQNEAQ. The V end lost 3 bases, the J end lost 1 base, and 9 bases lay between the germline ends. The CDR3 loop spans 14 amino acids. The CDR3 reads CASSFRGGNTEAFF. In DNA form, the CDR3 reads TGTGCCAGCAGCTTCAGGGGAGGGAACACTGAAGCTTTCTTT.

The chain recombines TRBV7-6 with TRBJ2-5; a possible D gene is TRBD1 (5 bases). Germline V gene sequence: CDR1 SGHVS, CDR2 FNYEAQ. V lost 1 base and J 3 bases, leaving 21 bases between the germline ends. This CDR3 has 18 amino acids. CDR3 nucleotides: TGTGCCAGCAGCTTAGTGCCCCGAGACGCAGGGATAAAAGAGACCCAGTACTTC. As protein: CASSLVPRDAGIKETQYF.

The chain combines TRBV29-1 with TRBJ2-2; tentatively, D is TRBD2 (6 bases). Germline V lookup: CDR1 SQVTM, CDR2 ANQGSEA. The CDR3 is made up of 14 amino acids. Trimming removed 3 bases from V and 2 bases from J, with 10 bases in between. The CDR3 DNA is TGCAGCGTTGAGGGGCGGGAAAACACCGGGGAGCTGTTTTTT. It yields the protein CSVEGRENTGELFF.

This clone was recorded a few times. The chain recombines TRBV11-2 with TRBJ1-1, with a weak D call TRBD1 (5 bases). V was clipped by 3 bases and J by 4 bases, with 12 bases between them. The CDR3 runs 14 residues. The germline gives CDR1 SGHAT, CDR2 FQNNGV. In nucleotides, the CDR3 is TGTGCCAGCAGCTTCGGATCAAGGGGCACTGAAGCTTTCTTT. Protein sequence: CASSFGSRGTEAFF.

This clone was counted only a few times. Other DNA sequences in this sample translate to the same CDR3. This rearrangement joins TRBV7-3 to TRBJ2-3, with no clear D. CDR3 length equals 13 residues. Trimming left V 3 bases short and J 3 bases short, with 7 bases between. CDR1 and CDR2 (germline): SGHTA, FQGTGA. In DNA form, the CDR3 reads TGTGCCAGCAGCTTTAAGGGTACAGATACGCAGTATTTT. Translation gives CASSFKGTDTQYF. Together with reference TRBV7-3 and TRBJ2-3, the CDR3 gives the full variable domain: GAGVSQTPSNKVTEKGKYVELRCDPISGHTALYWYRQSLGQGPEFLIYFQGTGAADDSGLPNDRFFAVRPEGSVSTLKIQRTERGDSAVYLCASSFKGTDTQYFGPGTRLTVL.

The CDR3 reads CASSLRAGGPQETQYF. Here the CDR3 DNA reads TGTGCCAGCAGCTTACGCGCGGGAGGCCCACAAGAGACCCAGTACTTC. V gene TRBV7-2 combines with J gene TRBJ2-5, with 8 bases fitting TRBD2. Germline values: CDR1 SGHTA, CDR2 FQGNSA. CDR3 length: 16 amino acids. J lost 2 bases, V lost 2 bases, and 7 bases had no gene match.

This clone was found a few times. The germline gene is not matched at one end of the junction; a read error may be the cause. The chain carries TRBV19 and TRBJ1-5, with D maybe TRBD1 (6 bases). The CDR3 loop spans 15 amino acids. From germline, CDR1 is LNHDA and CDR2 SQIVND (reference sequence). The CDR3 is CASRIGGQNNQPQHF. The DNA for the CDR3 is TGTGCCAGTAGAATAGGGGGGCAGAACAATCAGCCCCAGCATTTT.

The chain recombines TRBV2 with TRBJ2-3, with D tentatively TRBD2 (5 bases). Germline-derived CDR1 and CDR2 are SNHLY and FYNNEI. Between the trimmed V and J ends, which lost 0 bases and 6 bases, there was a span of 10 bases. This CDR3 has 14 amino acids. In DNA, the CDR3 is TGTGCCAGCAGTGAAGCGGTCTCTAGCGATACGCAGTATTTT. Its translation: CASSEAVSSDTQYF. The full variable domain, completed using reference TRBV2 and TRBJ2-3, is EPEVTQTPSHQVTQMGQEVILRCVPISNHLYFYWYRQILGQKVEFLVSFYNNEISEKSEIFDDQFSVERPDGSNFTLKIRSTKLEDSAMYFCASSEAVSSDTQYFGPGTRLTVL.